The 27 T cell receptor beta chains in this list originate from one sample, sequenced in a study of early T cells in non-severe SARS-CoV-2 infection. From the 5' RACE reads, TCRdb called clonotypes with MiXCR, one entry per CDR3 protein. The profile shows 50,000 to 70,000 distinct CDR3 sequences, 7% to 8% of them singletons. Sequences were obtained from whole blood. The receptors come from an adult who was a healthcare worker with PCR-confirmed SARS-CoV-2 infection or an uninfected control (not recorded which).

This clonotype has just a few counts. This chain joins TRBV11-2 and TRBJ2-3; D is perhaps TRBD1 (5 bases). Trimming removed 2 bases at V and 2 bases at J, with 11 bases between. CDR1 and CDR2 from the germline V gene are SGHAT and FQNNGV. The CDR3 has 15 residues. CDR3 DNA sequence: TGTGCCAGCAGCTTATGGGGCAGACACACAGATACGCAGTATTTT. Translating it yields CASSLWGRHTDTQYF.

This clonotype appeared many times. J is TRBJ2-5 and V is TRBV3-1; 8 bases match TRBD2. This CDR3 comprises 15 residues. CDR1 is LGHDT and CDR2 is YNNKEL in the germline V gene (reference sequence). After removal of 2 bases from V and 3 bases from J, the junction contained 5 bases not matched to a gene. Here the CDR3 DNA reads TGTGCCAGCAGCCAAAATAGCGGGACGGAAGAGACCCAGTACTTC. This codes for CASSQNSGTEETQYF.

This clonotype has at least ten counts. The chain has TRBV28 and TRBJ1-5, with 7 bases that match TRBD1. Germline-derived CDR1 and CDR2 are MDHEN and SYDVKM. V lost 8 bases, J lost 7 bases, and 8 bases stayed unmatched. The CDR3 is 13 residues long. CDR3 residues: CASRGQVSQPQHF. The CDR3 DNA reads TGTGCCAGCCGAGGACAGGTCAGCCAGCCCCAGCATTTT. Together with reference TRBV28 and TRBJ1-5, the CDR3 gives the full variable domain: DVKVTQSSRYLVKRTGEKVFLECVQDMDHENMFWYRQDPGLGLRLIYFSYDVKMKEKGDIPEGYSVSREKKERFSLILESASTNQTSMYLCASRGQVSQPQHFGDGTRLSIL.

There are many counts of this clonotype. The chain combines TRBV7-7 with TRBJ1-1; no clear D gene. V was cut by 5 bases and J by 6 bases, with 16 bases left in between. CDR1 and CDR2 from the germline V gene are SSHAT and FNYEAQ (reference sequence). The CDR3 covers 14 residues. The CDR3 is CASSRQYGAPEAFF. The DNA for the CDR3 is TGTGCCAGCAGCCGACAATATGGAGCCCCTGAAGCTTTCTTT.

This clonotype showed up many times. V gene TRBV5-1 combines with J gene TRBJ2-5; D is unresolved. V was trimmed by 0 bases and J by 5 bases, leaving 8 bases between them. The CDR3 sequence is 13 residues long. From germline, CDR1 is SGHRS and CDR2 YFSETQ. The CDR3 here is CASSLDGQETQYF. The CDR3 region has the DNA TGCGCCAGCAGCTTGGACGGCCAGGAGACCCAGTACTTC.

This clonotype was counted a few times. The chain combines TRBV27 with TRBJ2-6; possible D gene TRBD2, 5 bases. Germline CDR1 MNHEY, CDR2 SMNVEV (reference sequence). V was pared by 8 bases and J by 0 bases, with 17 bases between. The CDR3 has 17 residues. CDR3 DNA sequence: TGTGCCAGCTCCCGCGAGGGCGTAAGCTCTGGGGCCAACGTCCTGACTTTC. This sequence encodes CASSREGVSSGANVLTF.

This clonotype has a count of ten or more. This chain links TRBV2 with TRBJ2-7; perhaps TRBD2 as D (6 bases). The CDR3 runs 13 residues. The V and J ends lost 1 base and 7 bases respectively, with 11 bases between them. Germline V gene data show CDR1 as SNHLY and CDR2 as FYNNEI. The CDR3 sequence: CASSEVGRTEQYF. The CDR3 DNA follows: TGTGCCAGCAGTGAAGTGGGGAGGACGGAGCAGTACTTC.

This clonotype was picked up many times. V and J are TRBV10-3 and TRBJ2-7, with TRBD1 as a possible D gene (5 bases). Germline V CDR1 and CDR2: ENHRY, SYGVKD. CDR3 length equals 14 residues. V gave up 0 bases and J gave up 7 bases, with 13 bases separating them. CDR3 in amino acids: CAISESTAMGEQYF. CDR3 DNA: TGTGCCATCAGTGAGTCGACAGCCATGGGGGAGCAGTACTTC.

This clonotype occurred many times. This chain connects TRBV7-9 to TRBJ2-3, with 10 bases matching TRBD1. The CDR3 runs 16 residues. Looked up from germline, CDR1 is SEHNR and CDR2 is FQNEAQ (reference sequence). V dropped 5 bases and J dropped 5; count of bases not matched to a gene: 10. The CDR3 protein is CASSPPRDRGRDTQYF. CDR3 nucleotides: TGTGCCAGCAGCCCCCCGAGGGACAGGGGACGAGATACGCAGTATTTT.

The chain uses TRBV5-1 and TRBJ2-7; D is ambiguous. The CDR3 loop spans 13 amino acids. V gave up 0 bases and J gave up 6 bases, with 10 bases separating them. CDR1 SGHRS and CDR2 YFSETQ come from the germline V gene. CDR3: CASSLVSLAEQYF. DNA of the CDR3: TGCGCCAGCAGCTTGGTGTCATTGGCCGAGCAGTACTTC.

This clonotype was detected only a few times. CDR3 DNA sequence: TGTGCCAGCAGCTCCGGACTAGCGAAAGATACGCAGTATTTT. Translating gives CASSSGLAKDTQYF. V gene TRBV6-6 combines with J gene TRBJ2-3; TRBD2 agrees at 9 bases. The CDR3 covers 14 residues. Germline V gene lookup returns CDR1 MNHNY and CDR2 SVGAGI (reference sequence). The junction had 6 bases not matched to a gene; V was cut back by 6 bases and J by 5 bases.

The chain uses TRBV30 and TRBJ1-1; tentative D call: TRBD1 (6 bases). The CDR3 is 11 amino acids. The germline gives CDR1 GTSNPN, CDR2 SVGIG (reference sequence). The V end was cut by 4 bases, the J end by 11 bases, with 14 bases between. CDR3 coding DNA: TGTGCCTGGATGGGGGGCCTGGGGGCTTTCTTT. Protein sequence: CAWMGGLGAFF.

This clonotype showed up just a few times. The chain uses TRBV5-4 and TRBJ2-7; 9 bases are shared with TRBD2. J lost 5 bases, V lost 4 bases, and 7 bases had no gene match. Germline V CDR1 and CDR2: SGHNT, YYREEE (reference sequence). The CDR3 runs 14 residues. The CDR3 sequence: CASSIAGARNEQYF. The CDR3 DNA sequence: TGTGCCAGCAGCATAGCGGGAGCTCGTAACGAGCAGTACTTC.

The rearrangement uses TRBV6-1 and TRBJ2-3, with 7 bases aligning to TRBD1. Trimming cost V 11 bases and J 1 base; bases outside gene matches: 12. The germline gives CDR1 MNHNS, CDR2 SASEGT. The CDR3 consists of 15 residues. CDR3 sequence (DNA): TGTGCCTCCGAGAACAGGGGCGGAGGCACAGATACGCAGTATTTT. Its protein is CASENRGGGTDTQYF.

The CDR3 DNA is TGTGCCAGCAGCCTCCCAAGCGGGATTCCCACCGGGGAGCTGTTTTTT. The encoded protein is CASSLPSGIPTGELFF. The rearrangement links TRBV7-8 to TRBJ2-2; TRBD2 agrees at 7 bases. Per the germline V gene, CDR1 is SGHVS and CDR2 is FQNEAQ. The trim removed 5 bases at V and 4 bases at J, leaving 10 bases unmatched. The CDR3 length is 16 residues.

This clonotype was seen repeatedly, ten times or more. The chain carries TRBV9 and TRBJ2-1, with TRBD2 as a possible D gene (6 bases). Germline loops: CDR1 SGDLS, CDR2 YYNGEE. V gave up 0 bases and J gave up 4 bases, with 14 bases separating them. The CDR3 loop spans 16 amino acids. The CDR3 DNA reads TGTGCCAGCAGCGTAGAATCGGTAGCGGTATACAATGAGCAGTTCTTC. It specifies CASSVESVAVYNEQFF.

This clonotype has just a few counts. The rearrangement joins TRBV5-1 to TRBJ2-7, with D uncertain. The germline V gene encodes CDR1 SGHRS and CDR2 YFSETQ. The length of the CDR3 is 15 residues. The V and J ends lost 6 bases and 4 bases respectively, with 20 bases between them. CDR3 loop: CASTATPEKGYEQYF. Here the CDR3 DNA reads TGCGCCAGCACCGCAACGCCGGAAAAGGGTTACGAGCAGTACTTC.

This clonotype was picked up a small number of times. CDR3 loop: CASTMGAPANTGELFF. The CDR3, as DNA: TGTGCCAGCACTATGGGGGCCCCTGCGAACACCGGGGAGCTGTTTTTT. V gene TRBV27 combines with J gene TRBJ2-2, with D possibly being TRBD1 (6 bases). CDR3 size: 16 residues. Trimming stripped 7 bases from V and 0 bases from J, with 15 bases between. Germline V lookup: CDR1 MNHEY, CDR2 SMNVEV (reference sequence).

In this sample, this clonotype turned up many times. CDR3 sequence (DNA): TGCAGTGCTAGAGATCTAGCGGGACTAGCGGGAGGGCCAATCTACGAGCAGTACTTC. Translation: CSARDLAGLAGGPIYEQYF. The chain uses TRBV20-1 and TRBJ2-7; 16 positions match TRBD2. The length of the CDR3 is 19 residues. Germline V CDR1 and CDR2: DFQATT, SNEGSKA (reference sequence). J gave up 3 bases and V 0 bases, and 11 bases lay outside the gene matches.

This clonotype was seen a few times. The chain carries TRBV5-1 and TRBJ2-5; D call uncertain. V lost 2 bases to trimming and J lost 5 bases, with 13 bases between them. The CDR3 length is 14 residues. The germline V gene encodes CDR1 SGHRS and CDR2 YFSETQ. The CDR3, as DNA: TGCGCCAGCAGCTTCAGTACTGGTGTGGAGACCCAGTACTTC. This encodes CASSFSTGVETQYF. Variable domain in full (rest from reference TRBV5-1 and TRBJ2-5): KAGVTQTPRYLIKTRGQQVTLSCSPISGHRSVSWYQQTPGQGLQFLFEYFSETQRNKGNFPGRFSGRQFSNSRSEMNVSTLELGDSALYLCASSFSTGVETQYFGPGTRLLVL.

This clonotype was seen a few times. The rearrangement uses TRBV10-3 and TRBJ2-3, with 12 bases that match TRBD2. Trimming removed 2 bases from V and 3 bases from J; junction bases left unmatched: 6. The CDR3 length is 17 residues. Germline V gene sequence: CDR1 ENHRY, CDR2 SYGVKD. The DNA of the CDR3 is TGTGCCATCAGTGAGACGGGACTAGCGGGCAAGACAGATACGCAGTATTTT. Translating gives CAISETGLAGKTDTQYF.

This clonotype was detected a few times. The chain employs TRBV19 and TRBJ2-1; D gene uncertain. The V gene lost 3 bases and the J gene lost 6 bases, with 9 bases spanning the gap. The length of the CDR3 is 13 residues. Germline CDR1 and CDR2: LNHDA and SQIVND (reference sequence). The CDR3 reads CASSMSWINEQFF. Written as DNA, the CDR3 is TGTGCCAGTAGTATGTCCTGGATCAATGAGCAGTTCTTC.

Many counts were recorded for this clonotype. CDR3: CATSDPGGAHEQFF. The CDR3 nucleotides read TGTGCCACCAGTGATCCGGGGGGAGCCCATGAGCAGTTCTTC. J is TRBJ2-1 and V is TRBV24-1, with 7 bases that match TRBD2. From germline, CDR1 is KGHDR and CDR2 SFDVKD. The CDR3 contains 14 residues. V trimming: 3 bases; J trimming: 8 bases; junction bases outside the gene matches: 6.

This clonotype was detected ten times or more. The V and J genes are TRBV18 and TRBJ2-1, with 9 nucleotides matching TRBD2. The V gene end was trimmed by 2 bases and the J gene end by 5 bases; junction bases not matched to a gene: 1. In germline, CDR1 is KGHSH, CDR2 LQKENI. The length of the CDR3 is 14 residues. DNA of the CDR3: TGTGCCAGCTCACCAGGCGGGAGGGACAATGAGCAGTTCTTC. It codes for CASSPGGRDNEQFF. Together with reference TRBV18 and TRBJ2-1, the CDR3 gives the full variable domain: NAGVMQNPRHLVRRRGQEARLRCSPMKGHSHVYWYRQLPEEGLKFMVYLQKENIIDESGMPKERFSAEFPKEGPSILRIQQVVRGDSAAYFCASSPGGRDNEQFFGPGTRLTVL.

This clonotype was recorded at least ten times. The junction departs from germline at one end; a sequencing error may be responsible. The chain couples TRBV5-4 to TRBJ2-1; D is undetermined. The CDR3 contains 15 residues. From germline, CDR1 is SGHNT and CDR2 YYREEE (reference sequence). CDR3 protein: CASSLSPTGFSRVYF. CDR3 DNA: TGTGCCAGCAGCTTGTCACCCACGGGCTTTTCAAGAGTGTACTTC.

The V gene is TRBV7-8, the J gene TRBJ2-7; possible D gene TRBD1, 5 bases. CDR1 is SGHVS, CDR2 FQNEAQ, per germline. Trimming stripped 5 bases from V and 5 bases from J, with 10 bases between. The CDR3 covers 12 residues. DNA for the CDR3: TGTGCCAGCAGCCCCCAGGGTGACGAGCAGTACTTC. This translates into CASSPQGDEQYF.

This clonotype was found a few times. The gene calls are TRBV20-1 and TRBJ2-7, with TRBD2 matching over 7 bases. CDR3 length: 12 amino acids. Looked up from germline, CDR1 is DFQATT and CDR2 is SNEGSKA (reference sequence). This chain's CDR3 is CSAGTKKDEQYF. As DNA, the CDR3 is TGCAGCGCCGGGACTAAGAAAGACGAGCAGTACTTC.